One and the same sample provided the 13 T cell receptor beta chains below, sequenced in a study of graft-versus-host responses after intestinal transplantation. Which antigens these TCRs recognize remains unknown. The method was immunoSEQ multiplex PCR; TCRdb's version includes in-frame clones alone and lacks a portion of them. This repertoire shows around 120,000 clones, around 95% found once; its top ten account for more than 3%. Specimen: unstimulated CD8+ T cells sorted from spleen or lymph node cells, collected before intestinal transplant. The receptor source for this set is a human donor who received an intestinal transplant.

Only one count was recorded for this clone. This sequence joins TRBV6-1 and TRBJ2-7, with a possible D match to TRBD2 (5 bases). CDR1 and CDR2 from the germline V gene are MNHNS and SASEGT. Trimming took 9 bases from V and 2 from J, leaving 14 bases between them. This CDR3 has 13 amino acids. CDR3 sequence reads: CASGFGVAYEQYF. In nucleotides, the CDR3 is TGTGCCAGTGGCTTCGGGGTAGCCTACGAGCAGTACTTC.

The chain couples TRBV27 to TRBJ1-1; D might be TRBD1 (5 bases). The CDR3 length is 13 residues. Between the trimmed V and J ends, which lost 6 bases and 4 bases, there was a span of 12 bases. In germline, CDR1 is MNHEY, CDR2 SMNVEV (reference sequence). CDR3 nucleotides: TGTGCCAGCAGCCAGGGTCCTGGCACTGAAGCTTTCTTT. Its translation: CASSQGPGTEAFF.

The CDR3: CSVVSAAKAFF. The CDR3 DNA reads TGCAGCGTTGTGTCGGCAGCGAAAGCTTTCTTT. The chain combines TRBV29-1 with TRBJ1-1; D uncertain. The CDR3 runs to 11 residues. The germline CDR1 and CDR2 sequences are SQVTM and ANQGSEA. The V gene lost 4 bases and the J gene lost 9 bases, with 12 bases spanning the gap. Full variable domain (missing parts from reference TRBV29-1 and TRBJ1-1): SAVISQKPSRDICQRGTSLTIQCQVDSQVTMMFWYRQQPGQSLTLIATANQGSEATYESGFVIDKFPISRPNLTFSTLTVSNMSPEDSSIYLCSVVSAAKAFFGQGTRLTVV.

This clone was recorded only once. This chain joins TRBV9 and TRBJ1-1, with D hard to call. This CDR3 has 14 residues. CDR1 and CDR2 (germline): SGDLS, YYNGEE. The V and J ends lost 4 bases and 3 bases respectively, with 13 bases between them. The CDR3 is CASSLRTEDTEAFF. The CDR3 DNA sequence: TGTGCCAGCAGCCTAAGGACTGAAGACACTGAAGCTTTCTTT.

In DNA form, the CDR3 reads TGTGCCTGGATCGTACAGGGGGGCAGAGACACCGGGGAGCTGTTTTTT. Translating it yields CAWIVQGGRDTGELFF. The V and J genes are TRBV30 and TRBJ2-2; 8 positions match TRBD1. This CDR3 is 16 amino acids long. The trim removed 4 bases at V and 3 bases at J, leaving 10 bases unmatched. Germline V gene sequence: CDR1 GTSNPN, CDR2 SVGIG (reference sequence).

V usage is TRBV7-9 and J usage is TRBJ2-1; 11 bases fit TRBD2. Germline CDR1 is SEHNR and CDR2 is FQNEAQ (reference sequence). CDR3 length: 16 residues. V was pared by 6 bases and J by 0 bases, with 4 bases of the junction left unmatched. The CDR3 DNA follows: TGTGCCAGCAGAACTAGCGGGAGCTTCTCCTACAATGAGCAGTTCTTC. Its protein is CASRTSGSFSYNEQFF.

The chain is built from TRBV27 and TRBJ1-3; 8 bases map to TRBD1. The J segment lost 7 bases and the V segment lost 2 bases, leaving 7 bases of the junction unmatched. The germline V gene encodes CDR1 MNHEY and CDR2 SMNVEV (reference sequence). The CDR3 is 15 residues long. Here the CDR3 reads CASSLGAGGRNTIYF. The CDR3 nucleotides are TGTGCCAGCAGTTTAGGGGCAGGGGGCAGGAACACCATATATTTT.

The rearrangement uses TRBV2 and TRBJ1-6; no reliable D call. V lost 7 bases to trimming and J lost 0 bases, with 13 bases between them. Germline assignment: CDR1 SNHLY and CDR2 FYNNEI. This CDR3 contains 16 residues. The CDR3 nucleotides are TGTGCCAGCACCAGGCGCCAGAGCTCCTATAATTCACCCCTCCACTTT. Residues: CASTRRQSSYNSPLHF.

This chain connects TRBV19 to TRBJ2-7; D perhaps matches TRBD1 (5 bases). This CDR3 is built from 14 residues. CDR1 is LNHDA, CDR2 SQIVND, per germline (reference sequence). V gave up 4 bases and J gave up 4 bases, with 14 bases separating them. The CDR3 is CASSTRQNAYEQYF. The CDR3 bases are TGTGCCAGTAGTACGCGACAGAACGCATACGAGCAGTACTTC.

The chain joins TRBV7-3 to TRBJ2-1; D is undetermined. CDR1 and CDR2 (germline): SGHTA, FQGTGA. The CDR3 runs to 16 residues. V gave up 0 bases and J gave up 6 bases, with 15 bases separating them. In DNA, the CDR3 is TGTGCCAGCAGCTTAACGCCGATCTGGTCTGGCAATGAGCAGTTCTTC. Translating it yields CASSLTPIWSGNEQFF.

The genes are TRBV5-1 and TRBJ2-3, with TRBD1 matching 9 bases. This CDR3 is built from 14 residues. The germline V gene encodes CDR1 SGHRS and CDR2 YFSETQ. The V gene end was trimmed by 4 bases and the J gene end by 3 bases; junction bases not matched to a gene: 3. The CDR3 region has the DNA TGCGCCAGCAGCCCCGGACAGGGGACAGATACGCAGTATTTT. Amino acid sequence: CASSPGQGTDTQYF.

The chain recombines TRBV6-4 with TRBJ2-2, with 7 bases identical to TRBD2. Trimming took 3 bases from V and 4 from J; bases not matched to a gene: 2. Germline V gives CDR1 MRHNA, CDR2 SNTAGT. The CDR3 is 14 amino acids. CDR3 residues: CASSEAGPTGELFF. The CDR3 DNA reads as TGTGCCAGCAGTGAAGCGGGACCCACCGGGGAGCTGTTTTTT.

CDR3: CASSPLLGTEIYEQYF. As DNA, the CDR3 is TGTGCCAGTAGTCCCCTATTAGGGACAGAAATCTACGAGCAGTACTTC. This chain links TRBV19 with TRBJ2-7, with 7 bases matching TRBD1. The CDR3 contains 16 residues. Germline CDR1 reads LNHDA; CDR2 reads SQIVND (reference sequence). The ends lost 5 bases at V and 3 bases at J; junction bases unmatched: 13.